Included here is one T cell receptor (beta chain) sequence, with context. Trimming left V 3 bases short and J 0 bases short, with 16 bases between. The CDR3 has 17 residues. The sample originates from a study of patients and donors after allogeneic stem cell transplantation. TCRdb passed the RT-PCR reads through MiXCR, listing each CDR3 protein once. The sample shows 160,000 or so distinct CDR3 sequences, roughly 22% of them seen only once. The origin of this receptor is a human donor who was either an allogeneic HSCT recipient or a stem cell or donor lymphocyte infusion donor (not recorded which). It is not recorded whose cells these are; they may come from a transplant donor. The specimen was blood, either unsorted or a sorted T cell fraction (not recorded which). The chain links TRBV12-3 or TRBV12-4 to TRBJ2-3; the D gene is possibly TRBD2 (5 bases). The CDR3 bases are TGTGCCAGCAGTTTTCTAGCAAGCGTTCTGAGCACAGATACGCAGTATTTT. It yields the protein CASSFLASVLSTDTQYF.